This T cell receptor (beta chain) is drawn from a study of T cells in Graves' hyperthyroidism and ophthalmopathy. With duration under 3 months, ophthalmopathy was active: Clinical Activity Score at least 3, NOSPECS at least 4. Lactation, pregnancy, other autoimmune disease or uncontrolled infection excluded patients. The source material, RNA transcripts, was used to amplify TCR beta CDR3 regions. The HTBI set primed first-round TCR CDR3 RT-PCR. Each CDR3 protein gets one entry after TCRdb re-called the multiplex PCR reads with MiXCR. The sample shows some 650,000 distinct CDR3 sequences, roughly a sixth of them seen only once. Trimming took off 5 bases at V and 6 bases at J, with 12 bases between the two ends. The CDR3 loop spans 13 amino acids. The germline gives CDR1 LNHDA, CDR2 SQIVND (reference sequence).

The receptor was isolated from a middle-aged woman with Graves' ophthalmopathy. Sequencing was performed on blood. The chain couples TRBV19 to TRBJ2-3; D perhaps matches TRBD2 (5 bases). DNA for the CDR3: TGTGCCAGTAGTGAGAGGGTCCGGGATACGCAGTATTTT. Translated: CASSERVRDTQYF.